One and the same sample provided the 20 T cell receptor beta chains below, sequenced in a study of Graves' ophthalmopathy and Graves' hyperthyroidism. Scientists amplified the TCR beta CDR3 regions from RNA transcripts. HTBI primers served in a first-round RT-PCR, which a second-round multiplex PCR followed. A single record per CDR3 protein comes from TCRdb applying MiXCR to the multiplex PCR reads. The table lists 200,000 to 250,000 distinct CDR3 sequences, 45% to 55% of them singletons. Source material: peripheral blood. The receptors derive from an adult man with Graves' ophthalmopathy.

This clonotype was seen many times. The chain has TRBV15 and TRBJ1-5, with a possible D match to TRBD1 (5 bases). The length of the CDR3 is 15 residues. CDR1 LNHNV and CDR2 YYDKDF come from the germline V gene (reference sequence). Trimming shortened V by 6 bases and J by 3 bases, and 15 bases separated the two germline ends. The CDR3 region has the DNA TGTGCCACCAGGAGCGGGGGACCGATCAATCAGCCCCAGCATTTT. It encodes CATRSGGPINQPQHF.

The CDR3 nucleotides read TGTGCCAGCAGCCCATCGTACCAAGAGACCCAGTACTTC. Protein sequence: CASSPSYQETQYF. The rearrangement joins TRBV3-1 to TRBJ2-5; D remains ambiguous. Looked up from germline, CDR1 is LGHDT and CDR2 is YNNKEL (reference sequence). V shed 4 bases and J shed 0 bases, with 6 bases lying between them. The CDR3 covers 13 residues.

The CDR3 region has the DNA TGCAGTGCTAGGGACAGTCGCTTTCAAGAGACCCAGTACTTC. This encodes CSARDSRFQETQYF. The V gene is TRBV20-1, the J gene TRBJ2-5; the D gene is possibly TRBD1 (6 bases). V was clipped by 3 bases and J by 2 bases, with 13 bases between them. The CDR3 totals 14 residues. Germline V gene sequence: CDR1 DFQATT, CDR2 SNEGSKA (reference sequence).

The chain links TRBV24-1 to TRBJ2-3; TRBD2 matches 7 bases. The CDR3 totals 16 residues. CDR1 KGHDR and CDR2 SFDVKD come from the germline V gene. The trim removed 4 bases at V and 5 bases at J, leaving 11 bases unmatched. In DNA, the CDR3 is TGTGCCACCAGTGACCAAAGCGGGACCAACTTAGATACGCAGTATTTT. Its protein is CATSDQSGTNLDTQYF.

V is TRBV24-1 and J is TRBJ2-7, with 11 bases fitting TRBD1. Per germline, CDR1 KGHDR and CDR2 SFDVKD. Unmatched junction bases numbered 7, after V lost 4 bases and J lost 6 bases. The CDR3 is 15 residues long. CDR3: CATSDPGQGDSEQYF. The CDR3 DNA is TGTGCCACCAGTGACCCGGGACAGGGGGACTCCGAGCAGTACTTC.

This clonotype was counted a few times. The gene calls are TRBV12-3 or TRBV12-4 and TRBJ1-1, with D possibly being TRBD1 (6 bases). The CDR3 loop spans 15 amino acids. Trimming removed 6 bases at V and 4 bases at J, with 18 bases between. CDR3 sequence reads: CASSPPGGTGTEAFF. The DNA of the CDR3 is TGTGCCAGCAGCCCTCCTGGGGGCACGGGCACTGAAGCTTTCTTT.

The rearrangement links TRBV20-1 to TRBJ1-2; 7 nucleotides line up with TRBD1. The length of the CDR3 is 14 residues. Germline V gives CDR1 DFQATT, CDR2 SNEGSKA (reference sequence). J lost 2 bases, V lost 5 bases, and 8 bases had no gene match. CDR3 loop: CSADTGATNYGYTF. The DNA for the CDR3 is TGCAGTGCTGATACAGGGGCGACCAACTATGGCTACACCTTC.

About this clonotype: A much larger clone lies one base from this, so it may be a read error. The CDR3: CASSEFGENTEASF. CDR3 DNA: TGTGCCAGCAGTGAATTTGGGGAGAACACTGAAGCTTCCTTT. The chain links TRBV25-1 to TRBJ1-1; D is undetermined. Germline V lookup: CDR1 MGHDK, CDR2 SYGVNS. This CDR3 has 14 amino acids.

This clonotype was picked up one time. One end of the junction fails to match germline, which may point to a read error. The V gene is TRBV10-2, the J gene TRBJ1-4; D unresolved. CDR3 length equals 14 residues. CDR1 WSHSY and CDR2 SAAADI come from the germline V gene. CDR3: CASSPTTAGEKLFF. Here the CDR3 DNA reads TGTGCCAGCAGCCCAACGACGGCCGGGGAAAAACTGTTTTTT.

J is TRBJ2-7 and V is TRBV20-1; TRBD1 matches at 9 bases. The J segment lost 4 bases and the V segment lost 3 bases, leaving 4 bases of the junction unmatched. The CDR3 covers 13 residues. From germline, CDR1 is DFQATT and CDR2 SNEGSKA (reference sequence). The CDR3 bases are TGCAGTGCTAGTCAGACAGGGGGGTACGAGCAGTACTTC. It encodes CSASQTGGYEQYF.

V and J are TRBV7-2 and TRBJ1-2, with D tentatively TRBD1 (5 bases). CDR1 SGHTA and CDR2 FQGNSA come from the germline V gene. Trimming pared 0 bases from V and 4 bases from J, leaving 9 bases between. CDR3 size: 14 residues. DNA of the CDR3: TGTGCCAGCAGCTTAGCGGGGGGAATCTATGGCTACACCTTC. Amino acid sequence: CASSLAGGIYGYTF.

In the case of this clonotype: The junction departs from germline at one end; a sequencing error may be responsible. The chain is built from TRBV9 and TRBJ1-1; perhaps TRBD1 as D (5 bases). The CDR3 runs 14 residues. CDR1 and CDR2 (germline): SGDLS, YYNGEE. CDR3 residues: CASSVAGPNTEALF. DNA for the CDR3: TGTGCCAGCAGCGTGGCGGGACCGAACACTGAAGCTCTCTTT.

There are many counts of this clonotype. This sequence joins TRBV24-1 and TRBJ1-5; no firm D call. The V and J ends lost 4 bases and 5 bases respectively, with 5 bases between them. This CDR3 has 12 residues. CDR1 KGHDR and CDR2 SFDVKD come from the germline V gene. CDR3 amino acids: CATSDGHQPQHF. The CDR3 nucleotides read TGTGCCACCAGTGACGGTCATCAGCCCCAGCATTTT.

This clonotype was picked up a small number of times. This chain uses TRBV4-1 with TRBJ2-6; no firm D call. CDR1 and CDR2 from the germline V gene are MGHRA and YSYEKL. Trimming took 3 bases from V and 0 from J, leaving 6 bases between them. This CDR3 has 15 amino acids. The CDR3 bases are TGCGCCAGCAGCCACGTTCCCTCTGGGGCCAACGTCCTGACTTTC. Amino acid sequence: CASSHVPSGANVLTF.

In its sample, this clonotype was seen a few times. This chain connects TRBV9 to TRBJ2-2; D remains unclear. There are 13 residues in the CDR3. Trimming stripped 5 bases from V and 2 bases from J, with 7 bases between. Per germline, CDR1 SGDLS and CDR2 YYNGEE. Here the CDR3 DNA reads TGTGCCAGCAGGAACGCCAACACCGGGGAGCTGTTTTTT. This encodes CASRNANTGELFF.

V and J are TRBV6-5 and TRBJ1-1, with D possibly being TRBD1 (6 bases). Germline V gene lookup returns CDR1 MNHEY and CDR2 SVGAGI. Trimming stripped 6 bases from V and 1 base from J, with 18 bases between. The CDR3 loop spans 16 amino acids. The CDR3 DNA reads TGTGCCAGCAGGAATCACAGGGCTTGGGAGAACACTGAAGCTTTCTTT. Encoded protein: CASRNHRAWENTEAFF.

The J gene is TRBJ2-7, the V gene TRBV5-4; D is perhaps TRBD2 (6 bases). The DNA end lines up better with TRBJ2-5; the J call may be wrong. The CDR3 contains 12 residues. Germline CDR1 and CDR2: SGHNT and YYREEE (reference sequence). The CDR3: CASSSGRETQYF. CDR3 DNA sequence: TGTGCCAGCAGCTCAGGGAGGGAGACCCAGTACTTC.

This chain joins TRBV7-9 and TRBJ2-5; TRBD1 matches 7 bases. This CDR3 is built from 14 residues. V lost 5 bases and J lost 1; bases outside the gene matches: 4. Germline CDR1 reads SEHNR; CDR2 reads FQNEAQ (reference sequence). The DNA for the CDR3 is TGTGCCAGCAGCCTCGACAGGGCCCAAGAGACCCAGTACTTC. Its protein product is CASSLDRAQETQYF.

At least ten counts were recorded for this clonotype. The chain carries TRBV20-1 and TRBJ1-5; 11 bases are shared with TRBD1. V dropped 0 bases and J dropped 7; count of bases not matched to a gene: 5. Germline CDR1 is DFQATT and CDR2 is SNEGSKA (reference sequence). The CDR3 covers 15 residues. The CDR3 protein is CSARDRTGGGQPQHF. CDR3 bases: TGCAGTGCTAGAGACCGGACAGGGGGCGGCCAGCCCCAGCATTTT.

V usage is TRBV5-8 and J usage is TRBJ2-7; 8 nucleotides agree with TRBD1. The CDR3 spans 15 residues. Unmatched junction bases numbered 9, after V lost 5 bases and J lost 2 bases. Per the germline V gene, CDR1 is SGHTS and CDR2 is YDEGEE. The CDR3 DNA reads TGTGCCAGCAGTTACGGACAGGGTTATCCCTACGAGCAGTACTTC. Translated: CASSYGQGYPYEQYF. The whole variable domain, filled in from reference TRBV5-8 and TRBJ2-7, reads EAGVTQSPTHLIKTRGQQATLRCSPISGHTSVYWYQQALGLGLQFLLWYDEGEERNRGNFPPRFSGRQFPNYSSELNVNALELEDSALYLCASSYGQGYPYEQYFGPGTRLTVT.